This passage covers 7 T cell receptor beta chains from one sample sequenced in a study of blood T cell repertoires in COVID-19. Clones were sequenced by immunoSEQ multiplex PCR, and TCRdb holds only the in-frame ones, with some missing. The sample lists about 100,000 clones; roughly 80% were seen once. The sample was peripheral blood. The receptor set was obtained from a woman aged 70 to 79 with acute or convalescent COVID-19.

The rearrangement uses TRBV24-1 and TRBJ2-3; 7 bases are shared with TRBD1. V dropped 6 bases and J dropped 0; count of bases not matched to a gene: 5. The CDR3 extends over 15 amino acids. Germline V gene sequence: CDR1 KGHDR, CDR2 SFDVKD. The CDR3 DNA sequence: TGTGCCACCAGTCAGGGGACAGCTAGCACAGATACGCAGTATTTT. This sequence encodes CATSQGTASTDTQYF.

This chain connects TRBV3-1 (or the pseudogene TRBV3-2) to TRBJ1-4; D is unresolved. The CDR3 is 11 amino acids. V shed 4 bases and J shed 10 bases, with 7 bases lying between them. Germline assignment: CDR1 LGHDT and CDR2 YNNKEL (reference sequence). The CDR3 DNA reads as TGTGCCAGCAGCCTGGGCCGAAAACTGTTTTTT. Translated: CASSLGRKLFF.

V usage is TRBV6-5 and J usage is TRBJ2-7, with a tentative D call TRBD1 (5 bases). Trimming cost V 0 bases and J 2 bases, with 11 bases left between them. The CDR3 covers 15 residues. Germline V gives CDR1 MNHEY, CDR2 SVGAGI. The CDR3 region is CASSYSTVTPYEQYF. The CDR3 DNA is TGTGCCAGCAGTTACTCGACAGTAACCCCCTACGAGCAGTACTTC.

The rearrangement joins TRBV10-3 to TRBJ1-2; 7 bases line up with TRBD1. This CDR3 has 15 amino acids. Germline assignment: CDR1 ENHRY and CDR2 SYGVKD. V lost 4 bases to trimming and J lost 1 base; unmatched junction nucleotides: 6. The DNA of the CDR3 is TGTGCCATCAGTGTCGTGCAGGGGGATAACTATGGCTACACCTTC. Protein sequence: CAISVVQGDNYGYTF.

Comment on this clone: In the same sample, other DNA sequences code for this CDR3. The gene calls are TRBV11-2 and TRBJ2-3; D ambiguous. The V gene's germline CDR1 is SGHAT and CDR2 FQNNGV. This CDR3 is 13 amino acids long. V was clipped by 1 base and J by 1 base, with 3 bases between them. Here the CDR3 DNA reads TGTGCCAGCAGCTTAGCTGGCACAGATACGCAGTATTTT. Translated, it gives CASSLAGTDTQYF.

The chain is built from TRBV19 and TRBJ1-1; D is undetermined. Germline loops: CDR1 LNHDA, CDR2 SQIVND (reference sequence). Between the trimmed V and J ends, which lost 3 bases and 11 bases, there was a span of 10 bases. CDR3 length equals 11 residues. The CDR3 is CASSMLGEAFF. Here the CDR3 DNA reads TGTGCCAGTAGTATGCTCGGGGAGGCTTTCTTT.

The V and J genes are TRBV3-1 (or the pseudogene TRBV3-2) and TRBJ2-1, with D possibly matching TRBD2 (5 bases). Germline CDR1 and CDR2: LGHDT and YNNKEL (reference sequence). Between the trimmed V and J ends, which lost 1 base and 7 bases, there was a span of 5 bases. The CDR3 spans 12 residues. The CDR3 coding sequence is TGTGCCAGCAGCCAAGCGGGAAATGAGCAGTTCTTC. Translating gives CASSQAGNEQFF.